The T cell receptor beta chain described here comes from a study of cytotoxic CD8 clonotypes in ibrutinib-treated CLL. The overall study: The patients comprised some 10 relapsed/refractory and some 15 treatment-naive cases, some 17 IGHV unmutated.

Points from the study as a whole: A difference in sampling times existed between sustained-remission and progressing patients. Public clonotypes, an uncommon group, contracted or remained stable on treatment.

TCRdb's copy holds only in-frame clones and misses some; the assay was immunoSEQ multiplex PCR. This table holds some 46,000 clones, less than 70% found once. V shed 4 bases, J shed 3 bases, and the junction held 3 bases outside the gene matches. The CDR3 runs 15 residues. Germline loops: CDR1 SGHNT, CDR2 YYREEE (reference sequence). As concerns this clone: Its target is not known.

This sample comprised PBMCs, obtained after 12 months of ibrutinib treatment. The clonotype was recovered from a human donor with chronic lymphocytic leukemia. The gene calls are TRBV5-4 and TRBJ2-1; TRBD1 aligns across 11 bases. The CDR3 reads CASSEGQGVYNEQFF. The DNA for the CDR3 is TGTGCCAGCAGCGAGGGACAGGGGGTCTACAATGAGCAGTTCTTC.